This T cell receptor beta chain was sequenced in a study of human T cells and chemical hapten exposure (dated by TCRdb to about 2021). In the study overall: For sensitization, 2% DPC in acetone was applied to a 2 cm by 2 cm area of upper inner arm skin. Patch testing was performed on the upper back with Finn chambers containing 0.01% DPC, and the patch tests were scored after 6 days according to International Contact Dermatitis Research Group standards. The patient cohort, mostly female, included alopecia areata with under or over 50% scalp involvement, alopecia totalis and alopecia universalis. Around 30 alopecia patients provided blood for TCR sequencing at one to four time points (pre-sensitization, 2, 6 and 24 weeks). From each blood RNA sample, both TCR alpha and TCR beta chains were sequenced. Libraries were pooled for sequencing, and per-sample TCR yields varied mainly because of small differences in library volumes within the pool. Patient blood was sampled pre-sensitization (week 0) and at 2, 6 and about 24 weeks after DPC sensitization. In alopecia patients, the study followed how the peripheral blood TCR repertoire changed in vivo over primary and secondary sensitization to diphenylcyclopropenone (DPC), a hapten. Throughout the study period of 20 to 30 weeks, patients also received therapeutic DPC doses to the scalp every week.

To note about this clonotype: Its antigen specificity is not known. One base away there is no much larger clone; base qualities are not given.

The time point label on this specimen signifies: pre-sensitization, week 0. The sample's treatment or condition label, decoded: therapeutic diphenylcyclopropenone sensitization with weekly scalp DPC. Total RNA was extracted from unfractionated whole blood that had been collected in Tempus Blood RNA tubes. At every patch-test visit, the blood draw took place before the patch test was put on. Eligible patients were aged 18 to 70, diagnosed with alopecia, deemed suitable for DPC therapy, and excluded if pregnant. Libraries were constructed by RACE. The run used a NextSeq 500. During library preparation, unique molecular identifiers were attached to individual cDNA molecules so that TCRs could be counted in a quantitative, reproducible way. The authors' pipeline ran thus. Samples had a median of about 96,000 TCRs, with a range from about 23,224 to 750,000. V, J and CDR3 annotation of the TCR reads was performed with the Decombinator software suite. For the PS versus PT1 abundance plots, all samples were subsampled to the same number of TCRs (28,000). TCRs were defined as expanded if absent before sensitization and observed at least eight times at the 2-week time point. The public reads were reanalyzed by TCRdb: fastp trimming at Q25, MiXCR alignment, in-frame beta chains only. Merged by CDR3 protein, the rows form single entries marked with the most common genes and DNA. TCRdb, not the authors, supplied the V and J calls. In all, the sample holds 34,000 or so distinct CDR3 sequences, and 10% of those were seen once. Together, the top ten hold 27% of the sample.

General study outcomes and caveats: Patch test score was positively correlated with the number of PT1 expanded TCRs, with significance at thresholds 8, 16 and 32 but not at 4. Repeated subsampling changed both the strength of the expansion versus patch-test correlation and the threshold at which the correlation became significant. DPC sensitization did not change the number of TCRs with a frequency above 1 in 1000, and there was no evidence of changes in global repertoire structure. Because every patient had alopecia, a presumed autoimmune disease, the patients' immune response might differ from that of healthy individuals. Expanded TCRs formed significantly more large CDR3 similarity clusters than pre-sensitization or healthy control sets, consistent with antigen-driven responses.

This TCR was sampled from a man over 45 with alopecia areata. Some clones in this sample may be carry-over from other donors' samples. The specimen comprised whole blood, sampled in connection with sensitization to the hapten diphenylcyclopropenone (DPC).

The CDR3 is CASSQDRGGDEQYF. The nucleotide sequence reads as follows: TGCGCCAGCAGCCAAGATCGCGGGGGCGACGAGCAGTACTTC. The chain uses TRBV4-3 and TRBJ2-7; perhaps TRBD2 is the D gene, with 7 bases matching. The CDR3, from cysteine to phenylalanine, totals 14 residues. CDR3 DNA only is kept here, 42 bases in frame from base 1. CDR1 and CDR2, looked up from the germline V gene, are LGHNA and YSLEER. At the junction V is shortened by 0 bases and J by 5 bases, with 11 bases in between.